These 4 T cell receptor beta chains share one sample of origin, sequenced in a study of OX40 agonist ivuxolimab in advanced cancers. Here immunoSEQ multiplex PCR was the method, and the copy in TCRdb shows in-frame clones only, minus some. This table holds tens of thousands of clones, 85% to 90% found once. The sample was CD4+ or CD8+ T cells sorted from blood, taken in a trial of the OX40 agonist ivuxolimab. All receptors come from an adult with an advanced solid tumor such as melanoma, head and neck, liver or kidney cancer.

Note on this clone: Germline is not matched at one junction end, which may reflect a read error. The genes are TRBV7-7 and TRBJ2-6; D unclear. This CDR3 region has 15 residues. CDR1 is SSHAT, CDR2 FNYEAQ, per germline (reference sequence). The CDR3 loop is CASSESLSGANVLTF. The DNA for the CDR3 is TGTGCTAGCAGCGAAAGCCTCTCTGGGGCCAACGTCCTGACTTTC.

This chain joins TRBV25-1 and TRBJ1-1, with TRBD1 as a possible D gene (5 bases). The CDR3 loop spans 14 amino acids. The germline gives CDR1 MGHDK, CDR2 SYGVNS. V was trimmed by 6 bases and J by 0 bases, leaving 11 bases between them. The CDR3 loop reads CASRATVMNTEAFF. CDR3 in DNA: TGTGCCAGCAGAGCGACAGTGATGAACACTGAAGCTTTCTTT.

The chain recombines TRBV27 with TRBJ1-1; 8 bases fit TRBD1. The CDR3 is 14 amino acids. Germline CDR1 and CDR2: MNHEY and SMNVEV (reference sequence). V lost 5 bases, J lost 5 bases, and 7 bases stayed unmatched. The CDR3: CASSPQGAGTEAFF. The CDR3 nucleotides read TGTGCCAGCAGTCCCCAGGGGGCAGGTACTGAAGCTTTCTTT.

This clone was picked up one time. The J gene is TRBJ2-5, the V gene TRBV11-3; weak D call: TRBD2 (6 bases). Germline V gives CDR1 SGHNT, CDR2 YENEEA. The V end was cut by 4 bases, the J end by 9 bases, with 12 bases between. The CDR3 spans 12 residues. For the CDR3, the DNA is TGTGCCAGCAGCTCCCTTTGGGGGGCCCAGTACTTC. Translated, it gives CASSSLWGAQYF.